The 26 T cell receptor beta chains reported below all come from one sample, sequenced in a study of radiotherapy plus CTLA-4 blockade in lung cancer. Clones were read by immunoSEQ multiplex PCR, and TCRdb kept only the in-frame ones, dropping some. The table has 62,000 or so clones, around 80% seen once; the top ten hold 10%. The sample in question was peripheral blood, obtained from a patient treated with radiotherapy plus ipilimumab. The receptors shown here come from a human donor with non-small cell lung cancer who had a complete response to radiotherapy plus ipilimumab.

The chain recombines TRBV6-1 with TRBJ1-4, with 7 bases aligning to TRBD1. The V segment lost 2 bases and the J segment 3 bases; nucleotides outside the gene matches: 3. The V gene's germline CDR1 is MNHNS and CDR2 SASEGT. The CDR3 is made up of 15 amino acids. This CDR3 is CASSENRGANEKLFF. For the CDR3, the DNA is TGTGCCAGCAGTGAAAACAGGGGAGCTAATGAAAAACTGTTTTTT.

The chain recombines TRBV2 with TRBJ2-5, with D unclear. CDR3 length: 14 residues. Germline V gene sequence: CDR1 SNHLY, CDR2 FYNNEI. V was pared by 7 bases and J by 7 bases, with 19 bases between. The CDR3 loop is CASIGLQVFGTQYF. CDR3 DNA: TGTGCCAGCATCGGTCTTCAGGTTTTTGGGACCCAGTACTTC.

The chain links TRBV5-3 to TRBJ1-5; maybe TRBD1 (6 bases). TRBV5-3 is filed as an ORF, its function uncertain. V dropped 2 bases and J dropped 6 bases, with 18 bases sitting between them. This CDR3 spans 16 amino acids. CDR3 loop: CARSLGAGVFRQPQHF. CDR3 in DNA: TGTGCCAGAAGCTTAGGGGCAGGGGTATTTCGTCAGCCCCAGCATTTT.

This chain links TRBV2 with TRBJ1-1, with 7 nucleotides matching TRBD1. CDR3 size: 17 residues. CDR1 is SNHLY, CDR2 FYNNEI, per germline. Losses at the gene ends were 2 bases for V and 0 bases for J; bases not matched to a gene: 9. The CDR3 DNA follows: TGTGCCAGCAGTGAAAGGGGGGGGGACAGATTGAACACTGAAGCTTTCTTT. Its protein is CASSERGGDRLNTEAFF.

The rearrangement uses TRBV18 and TRBJ1-1; D ambiguous. Between the trimmed V and J ends, which lost 1 base and 2 bases, there was a span of 8 bases. This CDR3 region has 14 residues. Per the germline V gene, CDR1 is KGHSH and CDR2 is LQKENI. As DNA, the CDR3 is TGTGCCAGCTCACCACAGGAGGGCAACACTGAAGCTTTCTTT. Its protein product is CASSPQEGNTEAFF.

This sequence joins TRBV27 and TRBJ1-2; D gene ambiguous. CDR1 is MNHEY, CDR2 SMNVEV, per germline (reference sequence). There are 12 residues in the CDR3. V shed 10 bases and J shed 3 bases, with 12 bases lying between them. The CDR3 here is CATRREDYGYTF. As DNA, the CDR3 is TGTGCCACCAGGCGGGAGGACTATGGCTACACCTTC.

The chain uses TRBV15 and TRBJ2-1; D is ambiguous. This CDR3 comprises 13 residues. The V gene's germline CDR1 is LNHNV and CDR2 YYDKDF (reference sequence). The V end was cut by 5 bases, the J end by 8 bases, with 13 bases between. The CDR3 nucleotides read TGTGCCACCAGCCCCCATCGTCGGGATGAGCAGTTCTTC. Translated: CATSPHRRDEQFF.

This sequence joins TRBV7-8 and TRBJ2-5; the D gene could be TRBD1 or TRBD2 (6 bases each). V was shortened by 2 bases and J by 2 bases, with 27 bases between the two germline ends. Germline V gene data show CDR1 as SGHVS and CDR2 as FQNEAQ. The CDR3 has 20 amino acids. CDR3: CASSLSPWGAQSKVQETQYF. The CDR3 DNA follows: TGTGCCAGCAGCTTATCCCCGTGGGGGGCGCAGAGTAAAGTTCAAGAGACCCAGTACTTC.

This chain uses TRBV27 with TRBJ1-5; D remains unclear. The CDR3 runs 15 residues. Trimming shortened V by 4 bases and J by 0 bases, and 10 bases separated the two germline ends. Germline CDR1 and CDR2: MNHEY and SMNVEV (reference sequence). DNA of the CDR3: TGTGCCAGCAGTTCAGAGCGGTATAGCAATCAGCCCCAGCATTTT. Translated: CASSSERYSNQPQHF.

This sequence joins TRBV11-2 and TRBJ1-2; TRBD1 agrees at 10 bases. This CDR3 is 16 amino acids long. With 5 bases clipped from V and 2 bases from J, the junction kept 8 bases outside the gene matches. From germline, CDR1 is SGHAT and CDR2 FQNNGV. The CDR3 sequence is CASSPRDRGENYGYTF. The CDR3 DNA reads as TGTGCCAGCAGCCCCAGGGACAGGGGAGAGAACTATGGCTACACCTTC.

V usage is TRBV7-2 and J usage is TRBJ2-3, with 11 bases aligning to TRBD2. CDR3 length: 17 residues. The trim removed 6 bases at V and 1 base at J, leaving 9 bases unmatched. Germline-derived CDR1 and CDR2 are SGHTA and FQGNSA. CDR3 sequence: CASRAGTSGAGTDTQYF. The CDR3 DNA sequence: TGTGCCAGCAGAGCCGGGACTAGCGGAGCTGGCACAGATACGCAGTATTTT.

J is TRBJ2-7 and V is TRBV15; TRBD1 matches at 9 bases. The CDR3 has 14 amino acids. V shed 5 bases, J shed 4 bases, and the junction held 6 bases outside the gene matches. CDR1 and CDR2 from the germline V gene are LNHNV and YYDKDF (reference sequence). CDR3 nucleotide sequence: TGTGCCACCAGCGCTCGACAGGGGGAGTACGAGCAGTACTTC. Protein: CATSARQGEYEQYF.

This CDR3 is CASSYPAQETQYF. In DNA, the CDR3 is TGTGCCAGCAGTTACCCAGCACAAGAGACCCAGTACTTC. This chain joins TRBV6-5 and TRBJ2-5; D unresolved. The CDR3 runs to 13 residues. Germline lookup yields CDR1 MNHEY and CDR2 SVGAGI. Trimming stripped 2 bases from V and 2 bases from J, with 6 bases between.

The gene calls are TRBV7-8 and TRBJ1-6; 8 nucleotides line up with TRBD1. Germline V CDR1 and CDR2: SGHVS, FQNEAQ. The CDR3 runs 16 residues. With 4 bases clipped from V and 6 bases from J, the junction kept 8 bases outside the gene matches. The CDR3 DNA sequence: TGTGCCAGCAGCTCGCAGGGGGCCGTTTCTAATTCACCCCTCCACTTT. Its protein is CASSSQGAVSNSPLHF.

V usage is TRBV4-3 and J usage is TRBJ1-5, with D perhaps matching TRBD1 (6 bases). The CDR3 totals 19 residues. V lost 0 bases, J lost 2 bases, and 20 bases lay in between. CDR1 LGHNA and CDR2 YSLEER come from the germline V gene. Here the CDR3 reads CASSQDSPRGAGGNQPQHF. The CDR3 DNA reads TGCGCCAGCAGCCAAGATTCTCCAAGGGGGGCAGGCGGCAATCAGCCCCAGCATTTT.

This clone has just a few counts. CDR3 nucleotides: TGTGCCAGCAGCTTGGCAGGGGCGCGGGACTATGGCTACACCTTC. Protein product: CASSLAGARDYGYTF. The chain is built from TRBV5-8 and TRBJ1-2; tentative D call: TRBD1 (6 bases). The CDR3 totals 15 residues. Trimming cost V 0 bases and J 3 bases, with 12 bases left between them. Per the germline V gene, CDR1 is SGHTS and CDR2 is YDEGEE.

The sample holds one count of this clone. The J gene is TRBJ2-7, the V gene TRBV12-5; 8 bases agree with TRBD2. The CDR3 is 17 residues long. The germline V gene encodes CDR1 LGHNT and CDR2 FRNRAP. V trimming: 2 bases; J trimming: 4 bases; junction bases outside the gene matches: 13. The CDR3 DNA sequence: TGTGCTAGTGGTTTGTCAGAGGGGGTAGCGGGAATTTACGAGCAGTACGTC. This encodes CASGLSEGVAGIYEQYV.

V gene TRBV7-8 combines with J gene TRBJ1-1; unclear D gene. This CDR3 comprises 14 residues. The germline V gene has CDR1 SGHVS and CDR2 FQNEAQ. The V end was cut by 1 base, the J end by 1 base, with 7 bases between. This CDR3 reads CASSLDTRNTEAFF. The CDR3 DNA reads as TGTGCCAGCAGCTTAGACACCCGGAACACTGAAGCTTTCTTT.

The rearrangement uses TRBV9 and TRBJ2-2, with D perhaps TRBD1 (6 bases). The ends were cut back, 4 bases at V and 6 bases at J, with 16 bases in the middle. The CDR3 has 15 amino acids. The V gene's germline CDR1 is SGDLS and CDR2 YYNGEE. DNA for the CDR3: TGTGCCAGCAGCAGACTGGACAGCGCACCCGGGGAGCTGTTTTTT. Protein: CASSRLDSAPGELFF. Variable domain in full (rest from reference TRBV9 and TRBJ2-2): DSGVTQTPKHLITATGQRVTLRCSPRSGDLSVYWYQQSLDQGLQFLIQYYNGEERAKGNILERFSAQQFPDLHSELNLSSLELGDSALYFCASSRLDSAPGELFFGEGSRLTVL.

The chain has TRBV7-9 and TRBJ1-2; D perhaps matches TRBD1 (6 bases). The ends were cut back, 1 base at V and 8 bases at J, with 8 bases in the middle. Germline V lookup: CDR1 SEHNR, CDR2 FQNEAQ (reference sequence). The CDR3 runs to 12 residues. CDR3 nucleotide sequence: TGTGCCAGCAGCTTAGACGACAGGGGCTACACCTTC. The encoded protein is CASSLDDRGYTF.

The genes are TRBV18 and TRBJ1-1; no clear D. The germline V gene has CDR1 KGHSH and CDR2 LQKENI. Between the trimmed V and J ends, which lost 0 bases and 4 bases, there was a span of 15 bases. The CDR3 consists of 16 residues. CDR3 loop: CASSPPRVTKGTEAFF. The CDR3 coding sequence is TGTGCCAGCTCACCACCGAGAGTCACAAAAGGCACTGAAGCTTTCTTT.

The chain joins TRBV15 to TRBJ2-5, with D maybe TRBD2 (7 bases). Trimming took 1 base from V and 2 from J, leaving 14 bases between them. The CDR3 length is 16 residues. Germline V lookup: CDR1 LNHNV, CDR2 YYDKDF (reference sequence). This CDR3 is CATSRAWGGPQETQYF. Written as DNA, the CDR3 is TGTGCCACCAGCAGAGCGTGGGGGGGGCCTCAAGAGACCCAGTACTTC. The full variable domain, completed using reference TRBV15 and TRBJ2-5, is DAMVIQNPRYQVTQFGKPVTLSCSQTLNHNVMYWYQQKSSQAPKLLFHYYDKDFNNEADTPDNFQSRRPNTSFCFLDIRSPGLGDTAMYLCATSRAWGGPQETQYFGPGTRLLVL.

This chain connects TRBV30 to TRBJ1-5; unclear D gene. Germline V gives CDR1 GTSNPN, CDR2 SVGIG (reference sequence). V was trimmed by 0 bases and J by 1 base, leaving 7 bases between them. CDR3 length: 14 residues. The CDR3 DNA is TGTGCCTGGAGTGTTGGATCAAGCAATCAGCCCCAGCATTTT. It codes for CAWSVGSSNQPQHF.

The chain links TRBV5-6 to TRBJ1-2; D is unresolved. CDR1 is SGHDT and CDR2 is YYEEEE in the germline V gene. The V and J ends lost 0 bases and 1 base respectively, with 10 bases between them. This CDR3 is built from 15 residues. The CDR3 loop reads CASSLGQSINYGYTF. CDR3 DNA sequence: TGTGCCAGCAGCTTGGGCCAGTCTATTAACTATGGCTACACCTTC.

This clone was picked up a small number of times. V usage is TRBV5-1 and J usage is TRBJ2-5, with D possibly called TRBD1 or TRBD2 (5 bases each). Trimming removed 6 bases at V and 2 bases at J, with 32 bases between. This CDR3 is built from 20 residues. Germline loops: CDR1 SGHRS, CDR2 YFSETQ. The CDR3 DNA reads as TGCGCCAGCACCCGAGGGGAGAGGGGAGCATGGACACGTCTGCAAGAGACCCAGTACTTC. It codes for CASTRGERGAWTRLQETQYF.

This clone was seen a few times. The chain has TRBV12-5 and TRBJ2-5; 7 positions agree with TRBD1. V lost 3 bases to trimming and J lost 4 bases; unmatched junction nucleotides: 2. Germline V gene sequence: CDR1 LGHNT, CDR2 FRNRAP. CDR3 length: 13 amino acids. The CDR3 nucleotides read TGTGCTAGTGGTTTAAGGGGGCGAGAGACCCAGTACTTC. This sequence encodes CASGLRGRETQYF.